This is a list of T cell receptor beta chains from one sample in a study of radiation and T cells in renal cell carcinoma. Assay: immunoSEQ multiplex PCR; the TCRdb copy retains only in-frame clones and omits some. This table has some 150,000 clones, 86% appearing once. The sequenced sample was blood, obtained from a patient whose treatment included radiotherapy and nephrectomy. The receptors derive from a woman in her 50s with renal cell carcinoma. CDR3s include the opening cysteine and the closing phenylalanine or tryptophan. A D gene is named only where the DNA matches it firmly. Not all rows give a size; the values are once, few, many and, for expanded clones, a class.

TRBJ2-1 | . | . | TRBV6-5 | CASSRLPGWWVIF | TGTGCCAGCAGTCGCCTCCCGGGGTGGTGGGTTATCTTC
TRBJ2-1 | . | . | TRBV20-1 | CSAPWAAEQFF | TGCAGTGCTCCCTGGGCGGCTGAGCAGTTCTTC
TRBJ1-5 | . | . | TRBV18 | CASSPPGNQPQHF | TGTGCCAGCTCACCACCGGGCAATCAGCCCCAGCATTTT
TRBJ1-6 | . | . | TRBV7-2 | CASSLAGRLNSPLHF | TGTGCCAGCAGCTTAGCCGGCAGACTTAATTCACCCCTCCACTTT
TRBJ2-5 | . | . | TRBV7-2 | CASSLEGRAQYF | TGTGCCAGCAGCTTAGAAGGTCGGGCCCAGTACTTC
TRBJ1-2 | few | . | TRBV29-1 | CSVTSGPGGYTF | TGCAGCGTCACTTCAGGTCCAGGTGGCTACACCTTC
TRBJ1-3 | . | . | TRBV19 | CASSNQISGNTIYF | TGTGCCAGTAGTAATCAAATCTCTGGAAACACCATATATTTT
TRBJ1-1 | once | . | TRBV4-3 | CASKRGTVDTEAFF | TGCGCCAGCAAGAGGGGGACGGTTGACACTGAAGCTTTCTTT
TRBJ2-3 | . | . | TRBV9 | CASSLVYGGLGDTQYF | TGTGCCAGCAGCCTCGTGTACGGGGGCCTCGGAGATACGCAGTATTTT
TRBJ2-7 | once | . | TRBV30 | CAWSVPGQGSDEQYF | TGTGCCTGGAGTGTACCTGGCCAGGGGTCTGACGAGCAGTACTTC